What follows describes a single TCR beta chain. Using immunoSEQ multiplex PCR, the repertoire was profiled, and TCRdb retains in-frame clones only, with some absent. The sample contains about 320,000 clones, around nine tenths of which appear only once. The data belong to a study of blood T cell repertoires in COVID-19. Study at large: Spain, Italy and the United States supplied samples that represented acute and convalescent COVID-19. In each case, the material was cDNA or gDNA derived from T cells, B-cell-depleted T cells, or PBMCs.

Donors were grouped by their self-reported clinical history. CDR1 and CDR2 (germline): LNHDA, SQIVND (reference sequence). V gave up 3 bases and J gave up 7 bases; unmatched junction bases: 6. This CDR3 has 15 amino acids. The clonotype comes from a man aged 60-69 years who had recovered from COVID-19. Sequenced material: PBMCs or T cells enriched from blood (not recorded which). The genes are TRBV19 and TRBJ2-1; TRBD2 matches 10 bases. The CDR3 reads CASSIPSGSLNEQFF. CDR3 coding DNA: TGTGCCAGTAGTATCCCTAGCGGGAGTTTGAATGAGCAGTTCTTC.